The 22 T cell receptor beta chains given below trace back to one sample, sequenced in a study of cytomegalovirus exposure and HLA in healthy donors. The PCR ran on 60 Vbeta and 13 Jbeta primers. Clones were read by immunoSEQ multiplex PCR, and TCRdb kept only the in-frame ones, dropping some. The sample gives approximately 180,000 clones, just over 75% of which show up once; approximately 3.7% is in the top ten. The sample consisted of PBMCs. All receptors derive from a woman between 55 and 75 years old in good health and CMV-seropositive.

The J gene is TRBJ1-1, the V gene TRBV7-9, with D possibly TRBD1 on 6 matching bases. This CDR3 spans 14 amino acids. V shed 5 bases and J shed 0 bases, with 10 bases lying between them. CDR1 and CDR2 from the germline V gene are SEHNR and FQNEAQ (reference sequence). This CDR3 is CASSKGGMNTEAFF. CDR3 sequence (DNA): TGTGCCAGCAGCAAAGGGGGAATGAACACTGAAGCTTTCTTT. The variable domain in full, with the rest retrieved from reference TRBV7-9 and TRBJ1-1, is DTGVSQNPRHKITKRGQNVTFRCDPISEHNRLYWYRQTLGQGPEFLTYFQNEAQLEKSRLLSDRFSAERPKGSFSTLEIQRTEQGDSAMYLCASSKGGMNTEAFFGQGTRLTVV.

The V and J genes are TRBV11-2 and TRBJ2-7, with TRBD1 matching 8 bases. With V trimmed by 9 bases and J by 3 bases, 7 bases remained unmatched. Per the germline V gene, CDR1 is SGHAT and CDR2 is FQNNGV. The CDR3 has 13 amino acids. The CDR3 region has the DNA TGTGCCAGTTCGGACAGGGCAAGCTACGAGCAGTACTTC. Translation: CASSDRASYEQYF.

The CDR3 region is CATSRLTTGSGELFF. DNA of the CDR3: TGTGCCACCAGCAGACTGACTACAGGGTCCGGGGAGCTGTTTTTT. V usage is TRBV15 and J usage is TRBJ2-2; D is possibly TRBD1 (6 bases). The CDR3 runs 15 residues. The germline V and J ends were trimmed by 2 bases and 6 bases, with 13 bases remaining between them. Per the germline V gene, CDR1 is LNHNV and CDR2 is YYDKDF (reference sequence). Complete variable domain (other parts from reference TRBV15 and TRBJ2-2): DAMVIQNPRYQVTQFGKPVTLSCSQTLNHNVMYWYQQKSSQAPKLLFHYYDKDFNNEADTPDNFQSRRPNTSFCFLDIRSPGLGDTAMYLCATSRLTTGSGELFFGEGSRLTVL.

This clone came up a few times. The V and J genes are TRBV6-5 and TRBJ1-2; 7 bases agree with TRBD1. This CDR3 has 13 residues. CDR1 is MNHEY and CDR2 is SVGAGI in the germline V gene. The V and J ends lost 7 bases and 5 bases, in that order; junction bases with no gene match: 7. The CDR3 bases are TGTGCCAGCACCCCAACAGGGGTTTATGGCTACACCTTC. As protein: CASTPTGVYGYTF.

The CDR3 loop is CSVVREGSPAGEQYF. For the CDR3, the DNA is TGCAGCGTTGTTAGGGAGGGGTCCCCGGCGGGAGAGCAGTACTTC. The V call is TRBV29-1, the J call TRBJ2-7; the match to TRBD2 covers 7 bases. Germline V gives CDR1 SQVTM, CDR2 ANQGSEA. There are 15 residues in the CDR3. With 4 bases clipped from V and 7 bases from J, the junction kept 16 bases outside the gene matches.

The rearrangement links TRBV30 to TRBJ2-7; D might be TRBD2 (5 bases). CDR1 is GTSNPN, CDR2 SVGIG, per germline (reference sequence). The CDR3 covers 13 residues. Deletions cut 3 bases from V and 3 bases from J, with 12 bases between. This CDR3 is CAWSPGLLYEQYF. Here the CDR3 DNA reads TGTGCCTGGAGCCCCGGACTTCTCTACGAGCAGTACTTC.

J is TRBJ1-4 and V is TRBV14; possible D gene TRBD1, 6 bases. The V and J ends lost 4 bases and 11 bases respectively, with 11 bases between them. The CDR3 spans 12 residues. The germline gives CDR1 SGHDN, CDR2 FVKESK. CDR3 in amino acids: CASSPKGEKLFF. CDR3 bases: TGTGCCAGCAGCCCAAAGGGGGAGAAACTGTTTTTT. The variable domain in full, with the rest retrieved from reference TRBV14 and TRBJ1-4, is EAGVTQFPSHSVIEKGQTVTLRCDPISGHDNLYWYRRVMGKEIKFLLHFVKESKQDESGMPNNRFLAERTGGTYSTLKVQPAELEDSGVYFCASSPKGEKLFFGSGTQLSVL.

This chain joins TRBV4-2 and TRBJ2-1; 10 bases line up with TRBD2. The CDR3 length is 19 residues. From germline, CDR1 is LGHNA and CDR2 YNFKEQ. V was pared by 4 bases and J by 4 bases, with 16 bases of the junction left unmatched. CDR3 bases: TGTGCCAGCAGCCGAAGCCCCACGGGACTAGCGCAAGATTACAATGAGCAGTTCTTC. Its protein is CASSRSPTGLAQDYNEQFF.

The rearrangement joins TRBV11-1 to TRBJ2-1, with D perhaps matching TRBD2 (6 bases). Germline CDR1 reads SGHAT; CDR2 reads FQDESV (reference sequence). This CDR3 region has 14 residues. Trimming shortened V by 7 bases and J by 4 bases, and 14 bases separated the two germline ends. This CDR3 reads CASTLGGGYNEQFF. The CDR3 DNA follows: TGTGCCAGCACCCTCGGGGGAGGATACAATGAGCAGTTCTTC.

Here the CDR3 DNA reads TGTGCCAGCAGCTTACGGGACACATCGAACACCGGGGAGCTGTTTTTT. Its translation: CASSLRDTSNTGELFF. The chain carries TRBV7-3 and TRBJ2-2; D is perhaps TRBD1 (6 bases). Germline CDR1 SGHTA, CDR2 FQGTGA. With 2 bases removed from V and 0 bases from J, the gap between germline ends came to 10 bases. This CDR3 is 16 amino acids long.

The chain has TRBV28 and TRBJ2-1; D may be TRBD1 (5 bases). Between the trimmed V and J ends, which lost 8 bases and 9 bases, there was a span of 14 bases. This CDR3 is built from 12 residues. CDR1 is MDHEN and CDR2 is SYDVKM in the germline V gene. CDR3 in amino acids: CASLSWGREQFF. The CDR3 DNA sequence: TGTGCCAGCCTAAGCTGGGGCCGTGAGCAGTTCTTC.

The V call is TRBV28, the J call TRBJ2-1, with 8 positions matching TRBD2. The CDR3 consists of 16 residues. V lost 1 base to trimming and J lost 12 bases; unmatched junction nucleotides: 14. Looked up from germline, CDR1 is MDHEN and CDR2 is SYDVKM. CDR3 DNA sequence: TGTGCCAGCAGTTTATTGGTAGCGGGGACCGCGGTGGGGCAGTTCTTC. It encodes CASSLLVAGTAVGQFF.

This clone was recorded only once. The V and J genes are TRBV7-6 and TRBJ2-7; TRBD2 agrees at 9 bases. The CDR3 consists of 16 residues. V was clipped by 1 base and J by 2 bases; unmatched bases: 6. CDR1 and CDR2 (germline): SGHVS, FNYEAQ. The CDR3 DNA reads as TGTGCCAGCAGCTTAGAGAGGGCGGGGGGGCCCTACGAGCAGTACTTC. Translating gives CASSLERAGGPYEQYF.

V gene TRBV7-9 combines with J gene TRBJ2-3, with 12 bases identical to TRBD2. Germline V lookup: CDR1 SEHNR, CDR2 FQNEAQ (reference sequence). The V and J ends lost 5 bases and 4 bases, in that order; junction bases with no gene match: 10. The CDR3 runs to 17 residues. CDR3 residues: CASSPRTSGDFADTQYF. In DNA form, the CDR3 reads TGTGCCAGCAGCCCAAGGACTAGCGGGGACTTTGCAGATACGCAGTATTTT.

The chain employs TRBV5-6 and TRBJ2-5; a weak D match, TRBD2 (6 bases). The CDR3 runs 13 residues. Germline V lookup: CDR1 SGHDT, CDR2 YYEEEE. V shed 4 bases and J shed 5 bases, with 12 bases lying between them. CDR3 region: CASSPGRGETQYF. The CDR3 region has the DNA TGTGCCAGCAGCCCCGGGAGAGGGGAGACCCAGTACTTC.

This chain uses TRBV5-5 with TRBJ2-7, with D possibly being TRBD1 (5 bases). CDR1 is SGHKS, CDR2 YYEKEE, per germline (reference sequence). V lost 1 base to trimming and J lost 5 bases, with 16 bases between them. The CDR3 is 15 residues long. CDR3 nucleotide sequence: TGTGCCAGCAGCTTGCCCCAGGGAAATATTGACGAGCAGTACTTC. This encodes CASSLPQGNIDEQYF.

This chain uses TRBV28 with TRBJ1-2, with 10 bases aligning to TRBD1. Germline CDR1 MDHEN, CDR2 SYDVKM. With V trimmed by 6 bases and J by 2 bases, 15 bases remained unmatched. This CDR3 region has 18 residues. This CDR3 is CASRPTLSWTGGNYGYTF. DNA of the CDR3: TGTGCCAGCAGGCCTACCCTCTCGTGGACAGGGGGAAACTATGGCTACACCTTC.

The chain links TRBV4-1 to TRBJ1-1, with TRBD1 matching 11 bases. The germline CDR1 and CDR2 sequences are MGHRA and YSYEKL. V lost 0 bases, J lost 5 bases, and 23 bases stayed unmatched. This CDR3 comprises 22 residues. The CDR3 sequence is CASSQDPNFISRDRGGRTEAFF. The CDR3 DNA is TGCGCCAGCAGCCAAGATCCCAATTTCATTAGCCGGGACAGGGGGGGTCGGACTGAAGCTTTCTTT.

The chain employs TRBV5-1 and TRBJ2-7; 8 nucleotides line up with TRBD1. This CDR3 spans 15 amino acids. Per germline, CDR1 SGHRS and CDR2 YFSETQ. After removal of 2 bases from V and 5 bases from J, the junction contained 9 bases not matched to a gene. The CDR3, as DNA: TGCGCCAGCAGCTTCTCCTGGACAGGGATGGACGAGCAGTACTTC. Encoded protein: CASSFSWTGMDEQYF.

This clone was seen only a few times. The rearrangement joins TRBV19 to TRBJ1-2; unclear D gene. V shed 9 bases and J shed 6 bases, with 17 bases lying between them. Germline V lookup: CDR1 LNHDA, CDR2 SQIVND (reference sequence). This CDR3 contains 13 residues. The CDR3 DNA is TGTGCCAGCCGGCGGGGTGGGCAAAATGGCTACACCTTC. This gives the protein CASRRGGQNGYTF.

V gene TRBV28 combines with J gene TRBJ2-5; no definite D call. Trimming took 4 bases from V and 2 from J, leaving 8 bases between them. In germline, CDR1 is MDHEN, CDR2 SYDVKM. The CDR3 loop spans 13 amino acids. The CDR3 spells CASSYPRQETQYF. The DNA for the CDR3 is TGTGCCAGCAGTTATCCGAGGCAAGAGACCCAGTACTTC.

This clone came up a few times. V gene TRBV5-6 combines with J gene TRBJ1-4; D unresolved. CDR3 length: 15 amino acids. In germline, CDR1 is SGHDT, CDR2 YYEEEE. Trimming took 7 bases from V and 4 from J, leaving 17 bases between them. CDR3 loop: CASFLMEGNNEKLFF. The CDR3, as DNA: TGTGCCAGCTTCCTCATGGAGGGCAATAATGAAAAACTGTTTTTT.